This T cell receptor (beta chain) stems from a study of blood T cell repertoires in COVID-19. Whole-study context: COVID-19 samples from acute and convalescent phases originated in the United States, Italy and Spain.

Per the original methods: By means of reference gene primer amplification, nucleated cell counts were estimated. The assay was immunoSEQ multiplex PCR, and TCRdb's table has in-frame clones only and misses some. That table supplies the V and J calls and clone size; D and trimming were determined from the DNA. The sample lists roughly 280,000 clones; approximately 85% were seen once. This clonotype was sampled from an older woman with acute or convalescent COVID-19. Sequenced sample: peripheral blood.

This CDR3 is CASSLDGRETQYF. CDR3 in DNA: TGCGCCAGCAGCTTGGACGGGAGGGAGACCCAGTACTTC. V and J are TRBV5-1 and TRBJ2-5, with 7 positions matching TRBD2. This CDR3 has 13 residues. Germline-derived CDR1 and CDR2 are SGHRS and YFSETQ. J was trimmed by 5 bases and V by 0 bases; bases with no gene match: 1.